These T cell receptor beta chains were read from a single sample in a study of cytomegalovirus exposure and HLA in healthy donors. Clones were sequenced by immunoSEQ multiplex PCR, and TCRdb holds only the in-frame ones, with some missing. The sample holds about 130,000 clones, around 74% seen once. Sequenced input: PBMCs. The receptors originated from a man between 18 and 29 years old in good health and CMV-seropositive. CDR3s include the opening cysteine and the closing phenylalanine or tryptophan. Fields, in order: clone size, D gene, V gene, J gene, CDR3 length, CDR3 protein, CDR3 DNA. A D gene is named only where the DNA matches it firmly. The size of a clone is reported for some rows only, either as once, few or many, or as a class for expanded clones.

few	.	TRBV2	TRBJ2-4	18	CASSEAQGRGLAKNIQYF	TGTGCCAGCAGTGAAGCGCAGGGACGGGGACTAGCCAAAAACATTCAGTACTTC
.	TRBD2	TRBV29-1	TRBJ2-5	13	CSVEGLAVETQYF	TGCAGCGTTGAAGGTCTAGCGGTGGAGACCCAGTACTTC
.	.	TRBV6-5	TRBJ1-2	13	CASSRGGYYGYTF	TGTGCCAGCAGCCGGGGGGGTTACTATGGCTACACCTTC
.	.	TRBV28	TRBJ1-4	14	CASSFRIGSEKLFF	TGTGCCAGCAGTTTTAGGATAGGGAGTGAAAAACTGTTTTTT
.	.	TRBV10-3	TRBJ1-6	14	CAISEGQNNSPLHF	TGTGCCATCAGTGAGGGCCAGAATAATTCACCCCTCCACTTT
.	.	TRBV6-5	TRBJ2-1	16	CASSYFPGLSYNEQFF	TGTGCCAGCAGTTACTTTCCGGGACTCTCCTACAATGAGCAGTTCTTC
.	.	TRBV18	TRBJ1-1	13	CASSPGADTEAFF	TGTGCCAGCTCACCAGGGGCGGACACTGAAGCTTTCTTT
.	TRBD1	TRBV9	TRBJ2-7	14	CASSGQGDPYEQYF	TGTGCCAGCAGCGGGCAGGGGGACCCTTACGAGCAGTACTTC
.	TRBD1	TRBV5-4	TRBJ1-2	16	CASSSHLTQGALGYTF	TGTGCCAGCAGCTCACACCTGACCCAGGGGGCGCTTGGCTACACCTTC
.	.	TRBV6-5	TRBJ2-5	14	CASSYYKNAETQYF	TGTGCCAGCAGTTACTACAAGAACGCCGAGACCCAGTACTTC
.	TRBD2	TRBV7-2	TRBJ2-3	15	CASSLGGLAGDTQYF	TGTGCCAGCAGCTTAGGGGGGCTAGCGGGAGATACGCAGTATTTT
.	TRBD1	TRBV10-3	TRBJ2-3	14	CAISVGQGADTQYF	TGTGCCATCAGTGTAGGACAGGGTGCAGATACGCAGTATTTT
.	.	TRBV7-2	TRBJ2-6	18	CASSLEPGWSGGANVLTF	TGTGCCAGCAGCTTAGAGCCAGGGTGGAGTGGTGGGGCCAACGTCCTGACTTTC
once	TRBD2	TRBV7-9	TRBJ2-7	13	CASSLGGRYEQYF	TGTGCCAGCAGCTTAGGCGGGAGATACGAGCAGTACTTC
.	TRBD1	TRBV2	TRBJ2-7	16	CASRRTGGALAYEQYF	TGTGCCAGCCGTAGGACAGGGGGCGCCTTAGCCTACGAGCAGTACTTC
.	TRBD2	TRBV9	TRBJ2-1	15	CASSPRLAGTNEQFF	TGTGCCAGCAGCCCACGGTTAGCGGGAACTAATGAGCAGTTCTTC
.	TRBD2	TRBV7-3	TRBJ2-1	14	CASSLSAGGNEQFF	TGTGCCAGCAGCTTATCGGCGGGGGGCAATGAGCAGTTCTTC
.	.	TRBV19	TRBJ1-5	15	CASKDTRISNQPQHF	TGTGCCAGTAAGGACACCAGAATTAGCAATCAGCCCCAGCATTTT
once	TRBD1	TRBV13	TRBJ1-4	17	CASSQSFRDSSNEKLFF	TGTGCCAGCAGTCAATCCTTCCGGGACAGCAGTAATGAAAAACTGTTTTTT
.	.	TRBV4-3	TRBJ2-7	14	CASSLRDTSYEQYF	TGCGCCAGCAGCCTCCGAGACACCTCCTACGAGCAGTACTTC
.	.	TRBV27	TRBJ1-4	14	CASSLLGAGEKLFF	TGTGCCAGCAGTTTATTGGGGGCCGGTGAAAAACTGTTTTTT
.	.	TRBV7-9	TRBJ2-7	13	CASSLSSSYEQYF	TGTGCCAGCAGCCTGTCGAGCTCCTACGAGCAGTACTTC
.	TRBD1	TRBV28	TRBJ1-5	16	CASSSVRQGNNQPQHF	TGTGCCAGCAGTTCCGTGCGACAGGGGAACAATCAGCCCCAGCATTTT
.	.	TRBV7-6	TRBJ2-3	14	CASSPDRITDTQYF	TGTGCCAGCAGTCCGGACAGAATTACAGATACGCAGTATTTT
.	TRBD2	TRBV9	TRBJ2-3	17	CASSLGLAGGKGDTQYF	TGTGCCAGCAGCCTCGGACTAGCGGGGGGCAAAGGGGATACGCAGTATTTT
.	.	TRBV2	TRBJ2-2	15	CASSGIRGRTGELFF	TGTGCCAGCAGTGGGATTAGGGGCCGAACCGGGGAGCTGTTTTTT
.	TRBD1	TRBV7-9	TRBJ2-7	17	CASSAHRLGDRDYEQYF	TGTGCCAGCAGCGCCCACAGATTAGGGGACAGGGACTACGAGCAGTACTTC
few	.	TRBV6-4	TRBJ2-5	15	CASKAGGGWQETQYF	TGTGCCAGCAAAGCCGGGGGAGGCTGGCAAGAGACCCAGTACTTC
.	TRBD1	TRBV5-1	TRBJ2-7	15	CASRTGTGGFYEQYF	TGCGCCAGCAGGACCGGGACAGGGGGATTCTACGAGCAGTACTTC